This record concerns one T cell receptor (beta chain) sequence. The data are from a study of T cells in Graves' hyperthyroidism and ophthalmopathy. RNA transcripts provided the source from which TCR beta CDR3 regions were amplified. HTBI primers were the set used in a first-round RT-PCR of the TCR CDR3. A single record per CDR3 protein comes from TCRdb applying MiXCR to the multiplex PCR reads. Among some 300,000 distinct CDR3 sequences listed, about an eighth were seen once. Germline CDR1 is SNHLY and CDR2 is FYNNEI. V dropped 3 bases and J dropped 7 bases, with 13 bases sitting between them. This CDR3 has 13 residues.

Sequences were obtained from blood. The chain uses TRBV2 and TRBJ2-7; D is unresolved. The TCR comes from a woman aged 25 to 39 with Graves' hyperthyroidism that later progressed to Graves' ophthalmopathy. This chain's CDR3 is CASSEEILGEQYF. CDR3 bases: TGTGCCAGCAGTGAGGAGATTCTCGGGGAGCAGTACTTC.